This T cell receptor beta chain came from a study of blood T cell repertoires in COVID-19. Libraries were prepared by immunoSEQ multiplex PCR; TCRdb keeps only in-frame clonotypes and omits some of them. The sample has over 300,000 clones, over 75% seen once. V dropped 6 bases and J dropped 4 bases, with 15 bases sitting between them. Germline lookup yields CDR1 MNHEY and CDR2 SVGEGT. CDR3 length: 14 amino acids. Sequenced input: PBMCs or T cells enriched from blood (not recorded which). The sequence derives from a man younger than 45 who had recovered from COVID-19. The V gene is TRBV6-2 or TRBV6-3, the J gene TRBJ1-1; perhaps TRBD1 as D (5 bases). This CDR3 reads CASSSPPGGTEAFF. The CDR3, as DNA: TGTGCCAGCAGCTCCCCCCCGGGGGGCACTGAAGCTTTCTTT.